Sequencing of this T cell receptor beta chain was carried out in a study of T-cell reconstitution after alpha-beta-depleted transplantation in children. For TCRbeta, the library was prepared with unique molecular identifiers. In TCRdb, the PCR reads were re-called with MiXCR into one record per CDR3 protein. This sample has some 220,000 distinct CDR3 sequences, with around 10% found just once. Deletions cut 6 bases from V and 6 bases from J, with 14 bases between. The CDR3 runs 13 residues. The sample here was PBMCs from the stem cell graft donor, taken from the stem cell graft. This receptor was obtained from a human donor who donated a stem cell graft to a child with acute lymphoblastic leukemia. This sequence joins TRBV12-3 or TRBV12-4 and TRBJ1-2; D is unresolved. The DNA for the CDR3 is TGTGCCAGCAGCCGAAATCCCCTAAATGGCTACACCTTC. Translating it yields CASSRNPLNGYTF.